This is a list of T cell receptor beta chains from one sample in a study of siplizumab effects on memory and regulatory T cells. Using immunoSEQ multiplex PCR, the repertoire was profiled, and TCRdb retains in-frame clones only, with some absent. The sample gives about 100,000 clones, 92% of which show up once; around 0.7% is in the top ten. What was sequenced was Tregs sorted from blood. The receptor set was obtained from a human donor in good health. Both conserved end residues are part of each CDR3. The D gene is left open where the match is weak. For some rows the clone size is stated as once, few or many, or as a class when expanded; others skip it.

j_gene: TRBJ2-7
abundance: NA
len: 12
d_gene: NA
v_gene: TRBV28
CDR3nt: TGTGCCACCACCGGGAGCTCCTACGAGCAGTACTTC
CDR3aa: CATTGSSYEQYF

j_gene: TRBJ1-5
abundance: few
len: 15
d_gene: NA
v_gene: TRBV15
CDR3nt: TGTGCCACCAGCAGGGTTGGAGACTCCAATCAGCCCCAGCATTTT
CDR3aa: CATSRVGDSNQPQHF

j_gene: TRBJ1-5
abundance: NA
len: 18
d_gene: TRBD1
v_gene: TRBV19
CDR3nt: TGTGCCAGTAGTATATTGGGGGGCCGGACAGGGGCCAATCAGCCCCAGCATTTT
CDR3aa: CASSILGGRTGANQPQHF

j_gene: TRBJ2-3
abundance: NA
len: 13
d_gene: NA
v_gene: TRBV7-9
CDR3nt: TGTGCCAGCAGCTTACAGGGCGGAGATACGCAGTATTTT
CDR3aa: CASSLQGGDTQYF

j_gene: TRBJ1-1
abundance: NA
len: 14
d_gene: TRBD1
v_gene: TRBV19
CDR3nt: TGTGCCAGTAGTGCGACAGGGGTTAACACTGAAGCTTTCTTT
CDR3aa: CASSATGVNTEAFF

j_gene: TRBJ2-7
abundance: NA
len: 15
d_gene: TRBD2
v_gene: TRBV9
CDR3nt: TGTGCCAGCAGCGTGGGACTAGCGGGTCGCTACGAGCAGTACTTC
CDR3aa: CASSVGLAGRYEQYF

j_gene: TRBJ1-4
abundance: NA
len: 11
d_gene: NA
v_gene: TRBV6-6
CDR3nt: TGTGCCAGCAGTCAAGGGACCAAACTGTTTTTT
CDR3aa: CASSQGTKLFF

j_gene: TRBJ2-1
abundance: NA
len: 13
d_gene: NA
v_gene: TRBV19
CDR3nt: TGTGCCAGTAGTCACAGGGTGGGGAATGAGCAGTTCTTC
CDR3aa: CASSHRVGNEQFF

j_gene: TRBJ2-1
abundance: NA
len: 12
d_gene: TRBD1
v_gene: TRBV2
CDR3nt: TGTGCCAGTGGACAGGGGAATCGAGAGCAGTTCTTC
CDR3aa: CASGQGNREQFF

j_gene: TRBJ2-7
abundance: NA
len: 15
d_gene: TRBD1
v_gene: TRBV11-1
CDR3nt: TGTGCCAGCAGCCGGACAGGGGCCGCCGGCTACGAGCAGTACTTC
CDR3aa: CASSRTGAAGYEQYF

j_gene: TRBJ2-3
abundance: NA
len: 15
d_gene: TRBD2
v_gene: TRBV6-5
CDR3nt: TGTGCCAGCAGTTACGGAGTAGCGGGAGGAGATACGCAGTATTTT
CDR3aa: CASSYGVAGGDTQYF

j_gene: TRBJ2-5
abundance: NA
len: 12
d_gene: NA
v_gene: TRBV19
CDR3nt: TGTGCCAGTAGTTCGGCGACCCGCCCCCAGTACTTC
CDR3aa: CASSSATRPQYF

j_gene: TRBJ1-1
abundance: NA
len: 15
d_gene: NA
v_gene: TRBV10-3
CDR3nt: TGTGCCATCAGTGATACGGCAGCCAAAAACACTGAAGCTTTCTTT
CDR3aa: CAISDTAAKNTEAFF

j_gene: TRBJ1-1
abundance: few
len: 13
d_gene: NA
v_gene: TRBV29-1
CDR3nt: TGCAGCGTCGACCTCGGGGGAAACACTGAAGCTTTCTTT
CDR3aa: CSVDLGGNTEAFF

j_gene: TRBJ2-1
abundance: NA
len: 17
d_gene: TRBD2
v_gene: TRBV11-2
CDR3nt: TGTGCCAGCAGCTTATCTCTATTAGCGGGAGGGGGTAATGAGCAGTTCTTC
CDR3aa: CASSLSLLAGGGNEQFF

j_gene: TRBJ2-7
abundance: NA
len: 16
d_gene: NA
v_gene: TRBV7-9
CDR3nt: TGTGCCAGCAGCTTAGTGCGGAGCCTCGGCTCCTACGAGCAGTACTTC
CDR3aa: CASSLVRSLGSYEQYF

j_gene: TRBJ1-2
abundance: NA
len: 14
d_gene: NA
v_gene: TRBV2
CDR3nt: TGTGCCAGCAGTTTCAGGGAGGGGTGGGGTGGCTACACCTTC
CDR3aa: CASSFREGWGGYTF

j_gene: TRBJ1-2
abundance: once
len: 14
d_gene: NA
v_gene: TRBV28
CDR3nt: TGTGCCAGCAGTTTAACCCAGGGGAGATATGGCTACACCTTC
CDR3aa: CASSLTQGRYGYTF

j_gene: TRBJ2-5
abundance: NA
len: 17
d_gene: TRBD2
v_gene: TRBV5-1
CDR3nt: TGCGCCAGCAGCTTGGGACTAGCGGGAGGGCCTCAAGAGACCCAGTACTTC
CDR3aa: CASSLGLAGGPQETQYF

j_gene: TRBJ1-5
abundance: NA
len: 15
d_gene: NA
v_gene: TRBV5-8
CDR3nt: TGTGCCAGCAACCCGTTGCAAGGAAGCAATCAGCCCCAGCATTTT
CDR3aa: CASNPLQGSNQPQHF

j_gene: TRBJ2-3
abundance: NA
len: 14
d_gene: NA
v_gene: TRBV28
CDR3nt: TGTGCCAGCAGTTTATCGGCAGGGCCAGATACGCAGTATTTT
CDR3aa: CASSLSAGPDTQYF

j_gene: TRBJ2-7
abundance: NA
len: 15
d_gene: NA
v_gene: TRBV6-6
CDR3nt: TGTGCCAGCAGTTCGCGGGACACCGTTTACTACGAGCAGTACTTC
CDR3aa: CASSSRDTVYYEQYF

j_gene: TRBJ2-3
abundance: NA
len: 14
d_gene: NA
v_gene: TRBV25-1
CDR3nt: TGTGCCAGCAGTGTATGGGGGCAGCCGGGTACGCAGTATTTT
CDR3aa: CASSVWGQPGTQYF

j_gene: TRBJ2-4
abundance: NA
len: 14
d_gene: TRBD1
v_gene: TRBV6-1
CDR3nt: TGTGCCAGCAGTGAGACAGGGGTCAAAAACATTCAGTACTTC
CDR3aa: CASSETGVKNIQYF

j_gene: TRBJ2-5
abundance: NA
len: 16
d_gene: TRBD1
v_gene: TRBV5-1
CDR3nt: TGCGCCAGCAGTTATTCTTTTACGGGACAGGGTGAGACCCAGTACTTC
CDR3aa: CASSYSFTGQGETQYF

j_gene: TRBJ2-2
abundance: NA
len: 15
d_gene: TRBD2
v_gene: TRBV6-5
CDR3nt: TGTGCCAGCAGTTACGGCGGGAGTCCCACCGGGGAGCTGTTTTTT
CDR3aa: CASSYGGSPTGELFF

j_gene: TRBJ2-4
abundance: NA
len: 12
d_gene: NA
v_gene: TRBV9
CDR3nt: TGTGCCAGCAGCGACCTAAAAAACATTCAGTACTTC
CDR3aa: CASSDLKNIQYF

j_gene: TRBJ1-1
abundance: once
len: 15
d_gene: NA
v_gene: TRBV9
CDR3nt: TGTGCCAGCAGCGTAGAATCCCTTGGGAACACTGAAGCTTTCTTT
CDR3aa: CASSVESLGNTEAFF

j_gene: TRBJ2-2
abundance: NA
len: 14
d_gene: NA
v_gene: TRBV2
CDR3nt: TGTGCCAGCAGGGTATCGCCGAACACCGGGGAGCTGTTTTTT
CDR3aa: CASRVSPNTGELFF

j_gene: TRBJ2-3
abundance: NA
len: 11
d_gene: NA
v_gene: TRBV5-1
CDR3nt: TGCGCCAGCAGCTTAGATGATACGCAGTATTTT
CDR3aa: CASSLDDTQYF

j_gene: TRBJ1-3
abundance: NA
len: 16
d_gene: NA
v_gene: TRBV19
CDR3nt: TGTGCCAGTAGTACCAGGACTTACCTCTCCGGAAACACCATATATTTT
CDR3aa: CASSTRTYLSGNTIYF

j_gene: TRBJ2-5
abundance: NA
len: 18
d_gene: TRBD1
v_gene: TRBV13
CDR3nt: TGTGCCAGCAGCCCGGGGACAGGGGGCCAACAAAGCGGGTACACCCAGTACTTC
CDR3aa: CASSPGTGGQQSGYTQYF

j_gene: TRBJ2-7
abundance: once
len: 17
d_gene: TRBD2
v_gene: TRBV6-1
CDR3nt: TGTGCCAGCAGTGGGATATCCGGGACTAGCGCATCCTACGAGCAGTACTTC
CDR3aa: CASSGISGTSASYEQYF

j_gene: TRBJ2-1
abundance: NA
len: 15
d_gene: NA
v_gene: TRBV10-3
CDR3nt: TGTGCCATCAGTGAGTCGATCCCGAGGCCCAATGAGCAGTTCTTC
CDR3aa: CAISESIPRPNEQFF

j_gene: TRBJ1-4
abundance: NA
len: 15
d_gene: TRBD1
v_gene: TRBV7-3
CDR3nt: TGTGCCAGCAGCTCGACCGGGACAGGCCCCGAAAAACTGTTTTTT
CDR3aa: CASSSTGTGPEKLFF

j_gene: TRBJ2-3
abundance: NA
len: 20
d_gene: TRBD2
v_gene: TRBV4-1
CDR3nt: TGCGCCAGCAGCCAAAGGGGGTTGGGACTAGCGGGAGGGGTAGCAGATACGCAGTATTTT
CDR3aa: CASSQRGLGLAGGVADTQYF

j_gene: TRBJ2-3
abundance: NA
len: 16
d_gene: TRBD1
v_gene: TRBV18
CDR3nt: TGTGCCAGCTCACGTGTTGGGACAGGGGGTCCGGATACGCAGTATTTT
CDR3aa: CASSRVGTGGPDTQYF